The next 17 T cell receptor beta chains were all read from a single sample in a study of blood T cell repertoires in COVID-19. The assay was immunoSEQ multiplex PCR, and TCRdb's table has in-frame clones only and misses some. The table records fewer than 80,000 clones, 80% to 95% of them present only once. The material sequenced was peripheral blood. These receptors all stem from a human donor in a cohort sampled during active COVID-19.

This chain links TRBV2 with TRBJ2-5; unclear D gene. CDR3 length equals 13 residues. V was clipped by 2 bases and J by 7 bases, with 11 bases between them. Germline-derived CDR1 and CDR2 are SNHLY and FYNNEI. The CDR3 DNA reads TGTGCCAGCAGTGAATCACCCGGTCGGACCCAGTACTTC. Translating gives CASSESPGRTQYF.

V usage is TRBV19 and J usage is TRBJ2-5; weak D call: TRBD2 (6 bases). The CDR3 is 14 residues long. With 3 bases removed from V and 5 bases from J, the gap between germline ends came to 13 bases. Germline V lookup: CDR1 LNHDA, CDR2 SQIVND (reference sequence). The CDR3 nucleotides are TGTGCCAGTAGTATGTGGGGGAGGATGGAGACCCAGTACTTC. Translation: CASSMWGRMETQYF. Full variable domain (missing parts from reference TRBV19 and TRBJ2-5): DGGITQSPKYLFRKEGQNVTLSCEQNLNHDAMYWYRQDPGQGLRLIYYSQIVNDFQKGDIAEGYSVSREKKESFPLTVTSAQKNPTAFYLCASSMWGRMETQYFGPGTRLLVL.

The rearrangement joins TRBV5-1 to TRBJ2-3, with D possibly matching TRBD1 (5 bases). This CDR3 has 14 residues. Germline V gene data show CDR1 as SGHRS and CDR2 as YFSETQ. The V and J ends lost 5 bases and 0 bases respectively, with 10 bases between them. The CDR3 loop reads CASRGPGSTDTQYF. The CDR3 DNA follows: TGCGCCAGCAGAGGGCCAGGGAGCACAGATACGCAGTATTTT.

The chain couples TRBV5-5 to TRBJ1-2; D gene uncertain. Trimming left V 3 bases short and J 7 bases short, with 19 bases between. CDR3 size: 15 residues. CDR1 is SGHKS, CDR2 YYEKEE, per germline (reference sequence). CDR3: CASSWSGRILAGYTF. The CDR3, as DNA: TGTGCCAGCAGCTGGAGCGGGAGGATTCTGGCTGGCTACACCTTC.

The rearrangement uses TRBV3-1 (or the pseudogene TRBV3-2) and TRBJ2-2; 7 bases agree with TRBD1. This CDR3 contains 19 residues. Germline V lookup: CDR1 LGHDT, CDR2 YNNKEL (reference sequence). V shed 1 base and J 10 bases; nucleotides not matched to a gene: 21. CDR3 protein: CASSQVGYKGALLTEELFF. CDR3 nucleotide sequence: TGTGCCAGCAGCCAAGTGGGGTATAAGGGGGCGCTTTTGACGGAGGAGCTGTTTTTT.

The rearrangement links TRBV24-1 to TRBJ1-4; 10 bases align to TRBD1. Looked up from germline, CDR1 is KGHDR and CDR2 is SFDVKD. J was trimmed by 7 bases and V by 3 bases; bases with no gene match: 4. The CDR3 extends over 15 amino acids. In DNA, the CDR3 is TGTGCCACCAGTGATCCCGGGACAGGGGTTGAAAAACTGTTTTTT. Protein product: CATSDPGTGVEKLFF.

The chain has TRBV6-2 or TRBV6-3 and TRBJ2-1, with TRBD1 as a possible D gene (6 bases). Germline-derived CDR1 and CDR2 are MNHEY and SVGEGT. The CDR3 is 17 residues long. Trimming took 0 bases from V and 3 from J, leaving 15 bases between them. CDR3: CASSYSIGQSFYNEQFF. In DNA, the CDR3 is TGTGCCAGCAGTTACTCGATCGGACAGTCTTTCTACAATGAGCAGTTCTTC.

The V and J genes are TRBV2 and TRBJ2-5; 8 nucleotides line up with TRBD1. CDR1 is SNHLY, CDR2 FYNNEI, per germline. The CDR3 length is 16 residues. The J segment lost 1 base and the V segment lost 6 bases, leaving 10 bases of the junction unmatched. DNA of the CDR3: TGTGCCAGCAGAAGTGACAGGGGCAGTATCCAAGAGACCCAGTACTTC. Amino acids: CASRSDRGSIQETQYF.

The chain carries TRBV9 and TRBJ2-3, with a weak D call TRBD2 (6 bases). Germline CDR1 SGDLS, CDR2 YYNGEE. This CDR3 spans 17 amino acids. Trimming removed 3 bases from V and 0 bases from J, with 17 bases in between. The DNA for the CDR3 is TGTGCCAGCAGCGAGGGAAGGAGGGCGACTAGCACAGATACGCAGTATTTT. Its protein is CASSEGRRATSTDTQYF.

The chain combines TRBV18 with TRBJ2-5, with no clear D. The germline V gene has CDR1 KGHSH and CDR2 LQKENI. The CDR3 is 11 residues long. Between the trimmed V and J ends, which lost 6 bases and 0 bases, there was a span of 2 bases. The CDR3 coding sequence is TGTGCCAGCTCCTACCAAGAGACCCAGTACTTC. Translation: CASSYQETQYF.

The chain has TRBV7-2 and TRBJ2-3; 11 bases are a match to TRBD2. Germline V gene lookup returns CDR1 SGHTA and CDR2 FQGNSA. V shed 2 bases, J shed 6 bases, and the junction held 7 bases outside the gene matches. The length of the CDR3 is 16 residues. Here the CDR3 DNA reads TGTGCCAGCAGCTTAATAGCGGGAGGGCATGGGGATACGCAGTATTTT. The encoded protein is CASSLIAGGHGDTQYF. Full variable domain (remainder filled in from reference TRBV7-2 and TRBJ2-3): GAGVSQSPSNKVTEKGKDVELRCDPISGHTALYWYRQSLGQGLEFLIYFQGNSAPDKSGLPSDRFSAERTGGSVSTLTIQRTQQEDSAVYLCASSLIAGGHGDTQYFGPGTRLTVL.

The chain employs TRBV5-6 and TRBJ2-1; 8 positions agree with TRBD2. Germline V gene lookup returns CDR1 SGHDT and CDR2 YYEEEE. V dropped 4 bases and J dropped 5; count of bases not matched to a gene: 11. CDR3 length: 16 residues. Here the CDR3 DNA reads TGTGCCAGCAGCATCGGTGGTAGCGGGGCGAACAATGAGCAGTTCTTC. Translating it yields CASSIGGSGANNEQFF.

The table lists this clone with a few counts. The chain links TRBV19 to TRBJ1-5; 7 nucleotides line up with TRBD1. V lost 8 bases, J lost 5 bases, and 3 bases stayed unmatched. CDR3 size: 12 residues. Germline V gene data show CDR1 as LNHDA and CDR2 as SQIVND (reference sequence). The CDR3 sequence is CASGTAYQPQHF. The CDR3 nucleotides are TGTGCCAGTGGGACAGCCTATCAGCCCCAGCATTTT.

In its sample, this clone was seen once. The chain's CDR3 is CASSLSRDVYEQYF. CDR3 nucleotides: TGTGCCAGCAGCTTATCCCGCGATGTATACGAGCAGTACTTC. The chain combines TRBV7-2 with TRBJ2-7; D is uncertain. The CDR3 sequence is 14 residues long. The germline V gene encodes CDR1 SGHTA and CDR2 FQGNSA. V was clipped by 2 bases and J by 4 bases, with 12 bases between them.

V usage is TRBV21-1 and J usage is TRBJ2-7; the table's D call of TRBD2 was not tested on the DNA. TRBV21-1 has pseudogene status. The CDR3 sequence is 14 residues long. CDR3 sequence (DNA): TGTGCCAGCCCGCAAAGTGGGGAGAGCTACGAGCAGTACTTC. Amino acids: CASPQSGESYEQYF.

This chain connects TRBV7-2 to TRBJ2-2, with 10 positions matching TRBD2. The germline V gene encodes CDR1 SGHTA and CDR2 FQGNSA. This CDR3 region has 15 residues. The J segment lost 2 bases and the V segment lost 4 bases, leaving 1 base of the junction unmatched. The CDR3 DNA reads as TGTGCCAGCAGCTCTAGCGGGAGCAACACCGGGGAGCTGTTTTTT. Its protein product is CASSSSGSNTGELFF. The full variable domain, its missing parts supplied by reference TRBV7-2 and TRBJ2-2, is GAGVSQSPSNKVTEKGKDVELRCDPISGHTALYWYRQSLGQGLEFLIYFQGNSAPDKSGLPSDRFSAERTGGSVSTLTIQRTQQEDSAVYLCASSSSGSNTGELFFGEGSRLTVL.

The chain employs TRBV6-5 and TRBJ1-2; possibly TRBD1 for D (5 bases). CDR1 and CDR2 from the germline V gene are MNHEY and SVGAGI. The CDR3 totals 15 residues. V was cut by 7 bases and J by 4 bases, with 19 bases left in between. The CDR3 spells CASTTMAGLGYGYTF. The CDR3 DNA is TGTGCCAGCACCACTATGGCGGGGCTGGGCTATGGCTACACCTTC.